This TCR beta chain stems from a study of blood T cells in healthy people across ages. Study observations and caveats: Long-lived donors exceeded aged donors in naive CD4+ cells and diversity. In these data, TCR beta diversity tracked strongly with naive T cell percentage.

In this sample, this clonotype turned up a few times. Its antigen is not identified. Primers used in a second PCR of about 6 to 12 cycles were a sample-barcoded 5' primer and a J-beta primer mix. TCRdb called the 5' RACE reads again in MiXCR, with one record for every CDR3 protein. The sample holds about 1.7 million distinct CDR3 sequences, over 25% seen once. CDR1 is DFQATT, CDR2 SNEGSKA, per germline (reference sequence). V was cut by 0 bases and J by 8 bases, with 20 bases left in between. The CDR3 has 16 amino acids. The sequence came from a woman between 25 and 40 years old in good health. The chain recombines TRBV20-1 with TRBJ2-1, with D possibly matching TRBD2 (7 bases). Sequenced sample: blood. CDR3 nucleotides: TGCAGTGCTAGAGATCCGTCTAGGGGGAGGGGGGATGAGCAGTTCTTC. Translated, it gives CSARDPSRGRGDEQFF.